What follows are 13 T cell receptor beta chains derived from one specimen sequenced in a study of technical replicates of blood from several donors listed by TCRdb under 2017. Libraries were made using the immunoSEQ multiplex PCR assay. As stored in TCRdb, this immuneACCESS dataset retains in-frame rearrangements with V and J assigned. A fraction of the clones does not appear; measured against another copy, unresolved V genes explain less than half of the discrepancy, and the remainder lacks a known reason. Present in this sample are approximately 59,000 clones, about 95% of which were seen just once. Clones ranked in the top ten supply 3.1% of the sample. Sequenced input: PBMCs. The receptors derive from a human donor in good health. Some clones in this sample may be carry-over from other donors' samples.

Judged by abundance, this clone is medium-sized. This chain links TRBV4-3 with TRBJ2-1; D not certain. V was clipped by 1 base and J by 1 base, with 8 bases between them. The CDR3 has 15 residues. Germline loops: CDR1 LGHNA, CDR2 YSLEER. The CDR3 region is CASSQGAASYNEQFF. The DNA for the CDR3 is TGCGCCAGCAGCCAAGGGGCAGCATCCTACAATGAGCAGTTCTTC.

This clone was observed once. The chain couples TRBV9 to TRBJ1-6, with D tentatively TRBD1 (5 bases). The CDR3 has 14 amino acids. Trimming cost V 0 bases and J 5 bases, with 6 bases left between them. Germline V gives CDR1 SGDLS, CDR2 YYNGEE. The CDR3 is CASSVARDNSPLHF. The CDR3 nucleotides read TGTGCCAGCAGCGTAGCCAGGGATAATTCACCCCTCCACTTT.

This chain connects TRBV6-5 to TRBJ2-2; possibly TRBD2 for D (7 bases). V lost 3 bases and J lost 7, with 15 bases in between. The CDR3 is 15 residues long. Germline CDR1 reads MNHEY; CDR2 reads SVGAGI. The CDR3 coding sequence is TGTGCCAGCAGTTATAGGGGGGGCGCGGTCGGGGAGCTGTTTTTT. Its protein is CASSYRGGAVGELFF.

The gene calls are TRBV11-2 and TRBJ1-5, with D possibly being TRBD1 (6 bases). Germline V gene sequence: CDR1 SGHAT, CDR2 FQNNGV. The CDR3 is 13 residues long. V gave up 4 bases and J gave up 2 bases, with 6 bases separating them. The CDR3 sequence: CASSSGGNQPQHF. CDR3 nucleotides: TGTGCCAGCAGCTCAGGGGGCAATCAGCCCCAGCATTTT.

The CDR3 protein is CASSVMSPLDTQYF. In DNA form, the CDR3 reads TGTGCCAGCAGCGTAATGTCCCCTCTAGATACGCAGTATTTT. This sequence joins TRBV9 and TRBJ2-3; the D is unclear. Germline lookup yields CDR1 SGDLS and CDR2 YYNGEE. This CDR3 has 14 amino acids. V gave up 1 base and J gave up 5 bases, with 11 bases separating them. Full variable domain (remainder filled in from reference TRBV9 and TRBJ2-3): DSGVTQTPKHLITATGQRVTLRCSPRSGDLSVYWYQQSLDQGLQFLIQYYNGEERAKGNILERFSAQQFPDLHSELNLSSLELGDSALYFCASSVMSPLDTQYFGPGTRLTVL.

The rearrangement uses TRBV29-1 and TRBJ2-3, with D possibly matching TRBD1 (5 bases). CDR3 size: 13 residues. The germline CDR1 and CDR2 sequences are SQVTM and ANQGSEA. Trimming shortened V by 7 bases and J by 1 base, and 12 bases separated the two germline ends. The CDR3 nucleotides are TGCAGCGGTATCACAGGACGCACAGATACGCAGTATTTT. Translated: CSGITGRTDTQYF.

The chain carries TRBV5-1 and TRBJ1-1, with 9 bases identical to TRBD1. The CDR3 consists of 14 residues. Germline CDR1 is SGHRS and CDR2 is YFSETQ. J lost 5 bases, V lost 4 bases, and 6 bases had no gene match. The CDR3 region is CASSAQGAQTEAFF. CDR3 DNA: TGCGCCAGCAGCGCACAGGGGGCGCAGACTGAAGCTTTCTTT.

The chain uses TRBV29-1 and TRBJ1-1; tentatively, D is TRBD1 (5 bases). Germline V lookup: CDR1 SQVTM, CDR2 ANQGSEA. Trimming removed 2 bases at V and 0 bases at J, with 10 bases between. The length of the CDR3 is 14 residues. The CDR3 is CSVEIDSVNTEAFF. The CDR3 DNA reads as TGCAGCGTTGAAATAGACAGCGTGAACACTGAAGCTTTCTTT.

This clone was detected only once. The J gene is TRBJ1-2, the V gene TRBV5-6; TRBD1 aligns across 9 bases. Germline CDR1 SGHDT, CDR2 YYEEEE. This CDR3 has 15 residues. With V trimmed by 0 bases and J by 4 bases, 4 bases remained unmatched. The CDR3 sequence is CASSLATGGGYGYTF. CDR3 bases: TGTGCCAGCAGCTTGGCCACAGGGGGCGGCTATGGCTACACCTTC.

The J gene is TRBJ2-1, the V gene TRBV11-1; D perhaps matches TRBD1 (6 bases). V was pared by 7 bases and J by 10 bases, with 17 bases between. Germline V lookup: CDR1 SGHAT, CDR2 FQDESV (reference sequence). This CDR3 is built from 13 residues. The CDR3 protein is CASTFDWDMEQFF. In nucleotides, the CDR3 is TGTGCCAGCACCTTCGATTGGGACATGGAGCAGTTCTTC.

This clone occurred once. The V gene is TRBV27, the J gene TRBJ2-7, with a possible D match to TRBD2 (5 bases). Germline lookup yields CDR1 MNHEY and CDR2 SMNVEV (reference sequence). V lost 3 bases to trimming and J lost 7 bases, with 13 bases between them. CDR3 length: 13 residues. CDR3 DNA sequence: TGTGCCAGCAGTTTCGAAAGGAGAGGGGAGCAGTACTTC. It encodes CASSFERRGEQYF.

This rearrangement joins TRBV9 to TRBJ1-6; TRBD1 might be the D (5 bases). The CDR3 extends over 13 amino acids. Germline-derived CDR1 and CDR2 are SGDLS and YYNGEE. V lost 3 bases and J lost 9, with 10 bases in between. In DNA, the CDR3 is TGTGCCAGCAGCGGGGAAGGGGCTTCACCCCTCCACTTT. It yields the protein CASSGEGASPLHF.

The rearrangement links TRBV30 to TRBJ1-5, with 7 bases fitting TRBD1. Germline-derived CDR1 and CDR2 are GTSNPN and SVGIG (reference sequence). Germline trimming cut 2 bases from V and 0 bases from J; bases unmatched to any gene: 4. The CDR3 length is 15 residues. The CDR3 sequence: CAWSPGQASNQPQHF. DNA of the CDR3: TGTGCCTGGAGTCCTGGACAGGCTAGCAATCAGCCCCAGCATTTT.